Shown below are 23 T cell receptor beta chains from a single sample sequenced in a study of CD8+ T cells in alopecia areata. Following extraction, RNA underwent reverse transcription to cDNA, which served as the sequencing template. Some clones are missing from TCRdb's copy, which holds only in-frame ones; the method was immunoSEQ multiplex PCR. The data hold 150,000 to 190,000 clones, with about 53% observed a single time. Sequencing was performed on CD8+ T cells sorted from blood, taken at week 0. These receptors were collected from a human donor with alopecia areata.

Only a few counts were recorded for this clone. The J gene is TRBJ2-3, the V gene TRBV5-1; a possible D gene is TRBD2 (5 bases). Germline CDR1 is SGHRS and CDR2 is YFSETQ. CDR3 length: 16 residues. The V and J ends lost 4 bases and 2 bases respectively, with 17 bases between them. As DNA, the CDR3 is TGCGCCAGCAGCCGGCGGGCGAGCGTTCCCACAGATACGCAGTATTTT. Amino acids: CASSRRASVPTDTQYF.

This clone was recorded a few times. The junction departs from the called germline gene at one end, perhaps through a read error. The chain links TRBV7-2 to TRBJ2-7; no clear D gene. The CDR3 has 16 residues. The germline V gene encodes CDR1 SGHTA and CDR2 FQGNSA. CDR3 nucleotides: TGCGCCAGCAGCCATGCCGTGTGGGTAAGACCCCACGAGCAGTACTTC. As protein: CASSHAVWVRPHEQYF.

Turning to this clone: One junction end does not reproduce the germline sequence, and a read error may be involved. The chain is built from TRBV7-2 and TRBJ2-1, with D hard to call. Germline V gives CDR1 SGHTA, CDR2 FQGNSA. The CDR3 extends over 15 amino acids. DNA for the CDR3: TGCGCCAGCAGCCAAGATGACCGCGGAAGCGATGAGCAGTTCTTC. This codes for CASSQDDRGSDEQFF. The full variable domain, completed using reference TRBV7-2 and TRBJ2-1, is GAGVSQSPSNKVTEKGKDVELRCDPISGHTALYWYRQSLGQGLEFLIYFQGNSAPDKSGLPSDRFSAERTGGSVSTLTIQRTQQEDSAVYLCASSQDDRGSDEQFFGPGTRLTVL.

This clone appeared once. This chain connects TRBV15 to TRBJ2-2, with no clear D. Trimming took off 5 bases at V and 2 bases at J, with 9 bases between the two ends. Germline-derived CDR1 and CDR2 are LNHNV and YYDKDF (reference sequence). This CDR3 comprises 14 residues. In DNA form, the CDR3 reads TGTGCCACCAGCCGTCGGAGCAACACCGGGGAGCTGTTTTTT. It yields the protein CATSRRSNTGELFF.

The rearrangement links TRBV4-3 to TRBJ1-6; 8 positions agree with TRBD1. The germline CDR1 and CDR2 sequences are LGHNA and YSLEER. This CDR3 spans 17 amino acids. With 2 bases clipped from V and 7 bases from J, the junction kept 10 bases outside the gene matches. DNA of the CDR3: TGCGCCAGCAGCCAAACTAACAGGGGGTCCGGAAATTCACCCCTCCACTTT. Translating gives CASSQTNRGSGNSPLHF.

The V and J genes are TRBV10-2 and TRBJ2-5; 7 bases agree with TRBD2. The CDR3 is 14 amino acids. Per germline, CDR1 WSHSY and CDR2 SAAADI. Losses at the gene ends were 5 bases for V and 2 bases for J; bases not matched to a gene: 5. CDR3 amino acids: CASSLIGGQETQYF. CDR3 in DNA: TGCGCCAGCAGTCTCATCGGGGGGCAAGAGACCCAGTACTTC.

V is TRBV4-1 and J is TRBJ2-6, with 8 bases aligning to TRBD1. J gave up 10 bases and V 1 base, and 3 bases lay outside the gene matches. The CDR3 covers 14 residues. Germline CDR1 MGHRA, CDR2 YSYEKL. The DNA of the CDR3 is TGCGCCAGCAGCCAAGCGACAGGGGAGAACGTCCTGACTTTC. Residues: CASSQATGENVLTF.

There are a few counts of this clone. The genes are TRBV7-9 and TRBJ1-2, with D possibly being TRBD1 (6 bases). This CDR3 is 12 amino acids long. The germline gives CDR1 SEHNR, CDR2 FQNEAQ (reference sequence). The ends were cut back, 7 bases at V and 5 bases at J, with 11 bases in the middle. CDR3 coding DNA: TGTGCCAGCAAGACACAGGGATATGGCTACACCTTC. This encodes CASKTQGYGYTF.

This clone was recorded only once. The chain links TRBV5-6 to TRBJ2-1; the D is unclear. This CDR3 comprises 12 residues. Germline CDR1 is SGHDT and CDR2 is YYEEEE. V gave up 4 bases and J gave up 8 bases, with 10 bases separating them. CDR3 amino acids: CASSLEDHEQFF. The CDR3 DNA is TGTGCCAGCAGCCTAGAGGACCATGAGCAGTTCTTC.

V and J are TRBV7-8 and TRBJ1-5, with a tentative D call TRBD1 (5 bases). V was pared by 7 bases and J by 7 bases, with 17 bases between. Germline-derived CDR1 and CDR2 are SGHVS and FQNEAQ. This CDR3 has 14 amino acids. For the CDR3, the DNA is TGTGCCAGCAACCCCGGGGGGGGAGGGCAGCCCCAGCATTTT. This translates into CASNPGGGGQPQHF.

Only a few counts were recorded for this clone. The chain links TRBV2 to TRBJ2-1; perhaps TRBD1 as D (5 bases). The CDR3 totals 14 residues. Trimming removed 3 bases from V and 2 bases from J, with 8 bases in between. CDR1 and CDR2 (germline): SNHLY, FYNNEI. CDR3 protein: CASSEGRAYNEQFF. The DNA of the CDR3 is TGTGCCAGCAGTGAGGGCAGGGCCTACAATGAGCAGTTCTTC.

The CDR3, as DNA: TGCGCCAGCAGCCCGGAAAATGTGGGGGAGACCCAGTACTTC. Translation: CASSPENVGETQYF. V and J are TRBV4-3 and TRBJ2-5, with unresolved D. The CDR3 is 14 residues long. Trimming left V 4 bases short and J 5 bases short, with 14 bases between. CDR1 and CDR2 (germline): LGHNA, YSLEER.

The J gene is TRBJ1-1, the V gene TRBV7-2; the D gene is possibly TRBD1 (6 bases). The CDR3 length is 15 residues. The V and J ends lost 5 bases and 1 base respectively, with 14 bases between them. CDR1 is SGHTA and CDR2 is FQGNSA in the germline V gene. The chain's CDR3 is CASSRRGTGNTEAFF. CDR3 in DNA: TGTGCCAGCAGCCGCAGGGGCACGGGGAACACTGAAGCTTTCTTT.

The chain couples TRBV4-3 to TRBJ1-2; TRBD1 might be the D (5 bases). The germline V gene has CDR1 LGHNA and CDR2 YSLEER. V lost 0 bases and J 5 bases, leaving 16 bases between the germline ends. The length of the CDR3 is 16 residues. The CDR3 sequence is CASSQDTGGTTYGYTF. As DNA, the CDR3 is TGCGCCAGCAGCCAAGATACCGGAGGGACGACGTATGGCTACACCTTC.

CDR3 amino acids: CASRSGQSNSPLHF. The CDR3 DNA is TGCGCCAGCAGGTCAGGACAGAGTAATTCACCCCTCCACTTT. The chain uses TRBV5-1 and TRBJ1-6; maybe TRBD1 (6 bases). CDR1 and CDR2 (germline): SGHRS, YFSETQ. Trimming pared 5 bases from V and 6 bases from J, leaving 12 bases between. The CDR3 has 14 residues.

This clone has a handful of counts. For the CDR3, the DNA is TGTGCCAGCAGCGCCGGACAGCTGAACACTGAAGCTTTCTTT. Its protein is CASSAGQLNTEAFF. The chain employs TRBV9 and TRBJ1-1; weak D call: TRBD1 (6 bases). Trimming stripped 3 bases from V and 0 bases from J, with 9 bases between. This CDR3 comprises 14 residues. Germline V gives CDR1 SGDLS, CDR2 YYNGEE.

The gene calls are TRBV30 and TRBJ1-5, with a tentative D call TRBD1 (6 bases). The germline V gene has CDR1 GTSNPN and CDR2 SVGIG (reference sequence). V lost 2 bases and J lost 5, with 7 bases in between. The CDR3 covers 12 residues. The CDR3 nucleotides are TGTGCCTGGAGTCCAGGGGATCAGCCCCAGCATTTT. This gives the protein CAWSPGDQPQHF.

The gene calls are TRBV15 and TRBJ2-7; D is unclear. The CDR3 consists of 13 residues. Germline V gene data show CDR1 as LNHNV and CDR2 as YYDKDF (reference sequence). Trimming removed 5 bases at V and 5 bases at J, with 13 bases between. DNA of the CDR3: TGTGCCACCAGCCAATTTACAGTGGACGAGCAGTACTTC. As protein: CATSQFTVDEQYF.

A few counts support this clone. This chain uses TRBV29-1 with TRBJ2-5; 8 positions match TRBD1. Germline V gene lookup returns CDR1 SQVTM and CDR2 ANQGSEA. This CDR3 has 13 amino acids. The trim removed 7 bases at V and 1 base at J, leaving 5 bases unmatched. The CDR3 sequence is CSADGTGQETQYF. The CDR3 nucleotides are TGCAGCGCAGACGGGACAGGCCAAGAGACCCAGTACTTC.

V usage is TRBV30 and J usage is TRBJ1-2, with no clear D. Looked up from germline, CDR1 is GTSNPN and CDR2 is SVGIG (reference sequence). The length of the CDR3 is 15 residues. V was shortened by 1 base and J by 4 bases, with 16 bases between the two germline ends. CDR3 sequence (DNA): TGTGCCTGGAGTGCGCGCTTGGGCATTGGCTATGGCTACACCTTC. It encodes CAWSARLGIGYGYTF. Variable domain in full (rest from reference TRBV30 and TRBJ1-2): SQTIHQWPATLVQPVGSPLSLECTVEGTSNPNLYWYRQAAGRGLQLLFYSVGIGQISSEVPQNLSASRPQDRQFILSSKKLLLSDSGFYLCAWSARLGIGYGYTFGSGTRLTVV.

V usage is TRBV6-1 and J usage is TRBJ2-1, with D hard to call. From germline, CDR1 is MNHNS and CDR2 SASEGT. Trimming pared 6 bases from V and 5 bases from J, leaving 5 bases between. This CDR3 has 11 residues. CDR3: CASRLDNEQFF. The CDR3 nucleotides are TGTGCCAGCAGATTAGACAATGAGCAGTTCTTC.

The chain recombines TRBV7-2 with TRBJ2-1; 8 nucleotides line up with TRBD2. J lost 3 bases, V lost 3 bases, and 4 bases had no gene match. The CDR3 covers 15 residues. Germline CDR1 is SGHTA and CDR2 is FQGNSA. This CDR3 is CASSLGLGGYNEQFF. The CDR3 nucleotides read TGTGCCAGCAGCTTGGGACTAGGCGGCTACAATGAGCAGTTCTTC.

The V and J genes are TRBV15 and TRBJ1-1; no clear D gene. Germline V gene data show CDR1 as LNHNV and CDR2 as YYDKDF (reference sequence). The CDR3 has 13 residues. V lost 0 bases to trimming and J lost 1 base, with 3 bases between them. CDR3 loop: CATSRESNTEAFF. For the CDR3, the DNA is TGTGCCACCAGCAGAGAGTCGAACACTGAAGCTTTCTTT.